Listed below are T cell receptor beta chains from one sample, sequenced in a study of cytomegalovirus exposure and HLA in healthy donors. Libraries were prepared by immunoSEQ multiplex PCR; TCRdb keeps only in-frame clonotypes and omits some of them. The table shows 110,000 or so clones, with 70% to 80% occurring only once. Material for sequencing was PBMCs. The receptors were sampled from a woman between 35 and 50 years old in good health and CMV-seropositive. Both conserved end residues are part of each CDR3. A D gene is named only where the DNA matches it firmly. Clone size is stated in some rows and not others, as once, few, many or a class when expanded.

J: TRBJ1-5
V: TRBV10-1
D: TRBD1
size: -
DNA: TGCGCCAGCAGTGAGGTGAAACAGGGGGCGGATCGTCAGCCCCAGCATTTT
CDR3: CASSEVKQGADRQPQHF

J: TRBJ1-2
V: TRBV27
D: -
size: -
DNA: TGTGCCAGCAGTGCCTGGGGAGGCCACTATGGCTACACCTTC
CDR3: CASSAWGGHYGYTF

J: TRBJ2-5
V: TRBV30
D: -
size: -
DNA: TGTGCCTGGAGTGGGGGCGGGGGCTGGAAGACCCAGTACTTC
CDR3: CAWSGGGGWKTQYF

J: TRBJ2-1
V: TRBV4-3
D: TRBD2
size: once
DNA: TGCGCCAGCAGCCAAGGCGGGGGGGCCTACAATGAGCAGTTCTTC
CDR3: CASSQGGGAYNEQFF

J: TRBJ2-2
V: TRBV4-3
D: -
size: -
DNA: TGCGCCAGCAGCCAAGATCGGAGGGGTGAGCTGTTTTTT
CDR3: CASSQDRRGELFF

J: TRBJ1-3
V: TRBV9
D: -
size: -
DNA: TGTGCCAGCAGCGTAGGAGTAAGTGTAAACACCATATATTTT
CDR3: CASSVGVSVNTIYF

J: TRBJ1-1
V: TRBV6-5
D: -
size: -
DNA: TGTGCCAGCAGTTACTGGCTCGGGGACACTGAAGCTTTCTTT
CDR3: CASSYWLGDTEAFF

J: TRBJ2-1
V: TRBV9
D: TRBD1
size: few
DNA: TGTGCCAGCAGCGTAGCTACTGGGCAGGGGGTAGGACTTGCCTACAATGAGCAGTTCTTC
CDR3: CASSVATGQGVGLAYNEQFF

J: TRBJ1-3
V: TRBV19
D: TRBD1
size: -
DNA: TGTGCCAGTAGTATAACAGGGGCTGGAAACACCATATATTTT
CDR3: CASSITGAGNTIYF

J: TRBJ1-3
V: TRBV4-1
D: -
size: -
DNA: TGCGCCAGCAGCCAAAGTAGCGATAGCTCTGGAAACACCATATATTTT
CDR3: CASSQSSDSSGNTIYF

J: TRBJ2-1
V: TRBV6-6
D: TRBD2
size: -
DNA: TGTGCCAGCGTTGGGACTAGCGCCTACAATGAGCAGTTCTTC
CDR3: CASVGTSAYNEQFF

J: TRBJ1-1
V: TRBV7-8
D: TRBD1
size: -
DNA: TGTGCCAGCAGCTCAGGACAGGGGGTGAACACTGAAGCTTTCTTT
CDR3: CASSSGQGVNTEAFF

J: TRBJ2-2
V: TRBV18
D: -
size: -
DNA: TGTGCCAGCTCACTACAGATCGCGAACACCGGGGAGCTGTTTTTT
CDR3: CASSLQIANTGELFF

J: TRBJ2-5
V: TRBV21-1
D: -
size: -
DNA: TGTGCCAGCAGGACAGACCGACTTAGACAAGAGACCCAGTACTTC
CDR3: CASRTDRLRQETQYF

J: TRBJ1-5
V: TRBV5-1
D: TRBD1
size: -
DNA: TGCGCCAGCAGCCTAGGGACAGGCACCCGGGGCAATCAGCCCCAGCATTTT
CDR3: CASSLGTGTRGNQPQHF

J: TRBJ2-1
V: TRBV7-9
D: TRBD2
size: -
DNA: TGTTCCAGCAGCCCGGGACTAGCGGGAGACAATGAGCAGTTCTTC
CDR3: CSSSPGLAGDNEQFF

J: TRBJ1-2
V: TRBV28
D: -
size: -
DNA: TGTGCCAGCACCACACCCCCAGATGGCTACACCTTC
CDR3: CASTTPPDGYTF

J: TRBJ1-2
V: TRBV23-1
D: -
size: once
DNA: TGCGCCAGCAGTCACCACACAGGGAACTATGGCTACACCTTC
CDR3: CASSHHTGNYGYTF

J: TRBJ2-1
V: TRBV7-2
D: TRBD2
size: -
DNA: TGTGCCAGCAGCCCAATACGGGAGGGCGGTGAGCAGTTCTTC
CDR3: CASSPIREGGEQFF

J: TRBJ1-3
V: TRBV7-2
D: -
size: -
DNA: TGTGCCAGCAGGCCGAGAGGAGGGGCTAGTATTGGAAACACCATATATTTT
CDR3: CASRPRGGASIGNTIYF

J: TRBJ2-1
V: TRBV4-3
D: TRBD2
size: -
DNA: TGCGCCAGCAGCCCGACTAGCGGGGGGGCCCCCTACAATGAGCAGTTCTTC
CDR3: CASSPTSGGAPYNEQFF

J: TRBJ2-3
V: TRBV9
D: TRBD2
size: -
DNA: TGTGCCAGCAGCGCCTGGACTAGCGCCGGGGGGACGCAGTATTTT
CDR3: CASSAWTSAGGTQYF

J: TRBJ1-3
V: TRBV7-2
D: TRBD1
size: -
DNA: TGTGCCAGCAGCCGTCCCGGGACAGGGACTGGAAACACCATATATTTT
CDR3: CASSRPGTGTGNTIYF

J: TRBJ2-2
V: TRBV9
D: -
size: few
DNA: TGTGCCAGCAGCGTAGCTGAGACAGTTTACCGGGAGCTGTTTTTT
CDR3: CASSVAETVYRELFF

J: TRBJ2-5
V: TRBV5-1
D: TRBD2
size: once
DNA: TGCGCCAGCAGCTTGGTAGCAGGGAGGGGAGAGACCCAGTACTTC
CDR3: CASSLVAGRGETQYF

J: TRBJ1-5
V: TRBV19
D: -
size: few
DNA: TGTGCCAGTAGTATAAGGGACACAAGCAATCAGCCCCAGCATTTT
CDR3: CASSIRDTSNQPQHF

J: TRBJ2-3
V: TRBV9
D: TRBD2
size: -
DNA: TGTGCCAGCAGCGGTTACGGGGGGGCCGGAGATACGCAGTATTTT
CDR3: CASSGYGGAGDTQYF

J: TRBJ1-2
V: TRBV11-3
D: -
size: -
DNA: TGTGCCAGCAGCTTAAATACTAACTATGGCTACACCTTC
CDR3: CASSLNTNYGYTF

J: TRBJ1-1
V: TRBV25-1
D: TRBD1
size: -
DNA: TGTGTCAGCAGTGAATCCCCGGACAGGGGGCGAACTGAAGCTTTCTTT
CDR3: CVSSESPDRGRTEAFF

J: TRBJ2-1
V: TRBV5-4
D: TRBD2
size: -
DNA: TGTGCCAGCAGCTTGGTACTAGCGGGAGCCTACAATGAGCAGTTCTTC
CDR3: CASSLVLAGAYNEQFF

J: TRBJ1-1
V: TRBV6-6
D: TRBD1
size: -
DNA: TGTGCCAGCCCCCCGGACAGGGGCACTGAAGCTTTCTTT
CDR3: CASPPDRGTEAFF

J: TRBJ2-1
V: TRBV2
D: -
size: few
DNA: TGTGCCAGCAGCCGCTATAGAGGTGCCTACAATGAGCAGTTCTTC
CDR3: CASSRYRGAYNEQFF

J: TRBJ2-6
V: TRBV9
D: -
size: -
DNA: TGTGCCAGCAGCGTAGCTGAGAGCTCTGGGGCCAACGTCCTGACTTTC
CDR3: CASSVAESSGANVLTF

J: TRBJ2-3
V: TRBV4-3
D: TRBD1
size: -
DNA: TGCGCCAGCAGCCAAGTTGGCAGGGGGACAGATACGCAGTATTTT
CDR3: CASSQVGRGTDTQYF

J: TRBJ2-2
V: TRBV5-1
D: -
size: -
DNA: TGCGCCAGCAGCTTGTATGGACTCCCCGCGAACACCGGGGAGCTGTTTTTT
CDR3: CASSLYGLPANTGELFF

J: TRBJ2-5
V: TRBV11-3
D: -
size: -
DNA: TGTGCCAGCAGCCGCGGGGGACAATACCAAGAGACCCAGTACTTC
CDR3: CASSRGGQYQETQYF

J: TRBJ2-2
V: TRBV9
D: TRBD2
size: -
DNA: TGTGCCAGCAGCGTAGGAGGAGCGGGGGGAAATACCGGGGAGCTGTTTTTT
CDR3: CASSVGGAGGNTGELFF

J: TRBJ1-2
V: TRBV7-3
D: TRBD1
size: few
DNA: TGTGCCAGCAGCCAGGGACAGGGAGGCTACACCTTC
CDR3: CASSQGQGGYTF

J: TRBJ2-2
V: TRBV10-2
D: -
size: -
DNA: TGCGCCAGCGTCCAGGGTGGGCTCAACACCGGGGAGCTGTTTTTT
CDR3: CASVQGGLNTGELFF

J: TRBJ2-3
V: TRBV4-2
D: TRBD2
size: few
DNA: TGTGCCAGCAGCCCCCAGCGGGGGGGGACAGATACGCAGTATTTT
CDR3: CASSPQRGGTDTQYF

J: TRBJ2-7
V: TRBV19
D: TRBD1
size: -
DNA: TGTGCCAGTAGTTTTACAGGGGTTGGCGAGCAGTACTTC
CDR3: CASSFTGVGEQYF

J: TRBJ2-6
V: TRBV9
D: -
size: -
DNA: TGTGCCAGCAGCGGAACAGGCTTCTCTGGGGCCAACGTCCTGACTTTC
CDR3: CASSGTGFSGANVLTF

J: TRBJ2-1
V: TRBV11-3
D: TRBD1
size: few
DNA: TGTGCCAGCAGGCCCGGACAGGGGTACTCCTACAATGAGCAGTTCTTC
CDR3: CASRPGQGYSYNEQFF

J: TRBJ1-2
V: TRBV13
D: TRBD1
size: -
DNA: TGTGCCAGCAGCTCAAGACCCCGCCGGGACAGGGCCGTATCGGGCTATGGCTACACCTTC
CDR3: CASSSRPRRDRAVSGYGYTF

J: TRBJ1-5
V: TRBV7-9
D: -
size: -
DNA: TGTGCCAGCAGCTTAGGGACTGGTATCAAACCCCAGCATTTT
CDR3: CASSLGTGIKPQHF

J: TRBJ2-1
V: TRBV5-1
D: -
size: -
DNA: TGCGCCAGCAGCTTTGCCCAGGCCTACAATGAGCAGTTCTTC
CDR3: CASSFAQAYNEQFF

J: TRBJ2-3
V: TRBV10-3
D: TRBD1
size: -
DNA: TGTGCCATCAGTGAGCCCGGGACAGGGGGTCAAAATACGCAGTATTTT
CDR3: CAISEPGTGGQNTQYF

J: TRBJ2-5
V: TRBV29-1
D: TRBD2
size: -
DNA: TGCAGCGTCGGGACTAGGGAGACCCAGTACTTC
CDR3: CSVGTRETQYF

J: TRBJ2-2
V: TRBV7-2
D: TRBD2
size: -
DNA: TGTGCCAGCAGCTTACAGCGGGGGGGCACCGGGGAGCTGTTTTTT
CDR3: CASSLQRGGTGELFF

J: TRBJ2-7
V: TRBV5-1
D: -
size: -
DNA: TGCGCCAGCAGCACGGGTCCCTCGGTGTCCTACGAGCAGTACTTC
CDR3: CASSTGPSVSYEQYF

J: TRBJ1-3
V: TRBV7-2
D: TRBD1
size: -
DNA: TGTGCCAGCAGCTCACCGGGACAGGGGACTGGAAACACCATATATTTT
CDR3: CASSSPGQGTGNTIYF

J: TRBJ2-7
V: TRBV4-1
D: TRBD2
size: -
DNA: TGCGCCAGCAGCCATGGGGCTAGCGGGAGCAACCCCGAGCAGTACTTC
CDR3: CASSHGASGSNPEQYF

J: TRBJ1-2
V: TRBV29-1
D: -
size: -
DNA: TGCAGCGTACAGCAAGTTGGGGGGTATGGCTACACCTTC
CDR3: CSVQQVGGYGYTF

J: TRBJ1-5
V: TRBV4-3
D: -
size: few
DNA: TGCGCCAGCAGCCCTAACAATCAGCCCCAGCATTTT
CDR3: CASSPNNQPQHF

J: TRBJ1-1
V: TRBV30
D: -
size: -
DNA: TGTGCCTGGACCGTGCAGGGGAACACTGAAGCTTTCTTT
CDR3: CAWTVQGNTEAFF

J: TRBJ2-1
V: TRBV29-1
D: -
size: -
DNA: TGCAGCGTTTATAGCGGTACCTACAATGAGCAGTTCTTC
CDR3: CSVYSGTYNEQFF